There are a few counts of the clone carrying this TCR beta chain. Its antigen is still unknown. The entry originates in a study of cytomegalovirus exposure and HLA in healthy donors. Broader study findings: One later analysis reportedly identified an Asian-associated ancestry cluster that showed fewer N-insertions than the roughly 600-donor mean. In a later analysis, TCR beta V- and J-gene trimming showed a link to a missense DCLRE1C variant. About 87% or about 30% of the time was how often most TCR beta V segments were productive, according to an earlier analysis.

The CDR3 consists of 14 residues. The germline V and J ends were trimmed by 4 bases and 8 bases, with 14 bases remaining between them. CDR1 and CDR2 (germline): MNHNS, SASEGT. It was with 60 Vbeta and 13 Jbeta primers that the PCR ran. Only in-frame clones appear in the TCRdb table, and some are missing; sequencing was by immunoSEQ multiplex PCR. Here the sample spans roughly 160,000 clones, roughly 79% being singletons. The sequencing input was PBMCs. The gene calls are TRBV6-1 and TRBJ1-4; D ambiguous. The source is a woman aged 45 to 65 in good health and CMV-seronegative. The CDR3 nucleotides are TGTGCCAGCAGTGCCCTCAAGATGGGCGAAAAACTGTTTTTT. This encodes CASSALKMGEKLFF.